Shown below are 5 T cell receptor beta chains from a single sample sequenced in a study. Via MiXCR, TCRdb re-called the 5' RACE reads, giving one row per CDR3 protein. Among tens of thousands of distinct CDR3 sequences listed, 25% to 35% were seen once. Material: naive CD4+ T cells sorted from blood. As to subset: naive CD4+ T cells, CD4+CD45RA+CD25-. The receptors were gathered from a female donor with breast cancer.

Only a few counts were recorded for this clonotype. The V and J genes are TRBV4-1 and TRBJ1-5; 10 bases fit TRBD1. CDR1 is MGHRA, CDR2 YSYEKL, per germline. J was trimmed by 9 bases and V by 0 bases; bases with no gene match: 5. CDR3 length equals 15 residues. The CDR3 DNA is TGCGCCAGCAGCCAAGAAGGGACAGGGGTCAGGCCCCAGCATTTT. Translation: CASSQEGTGVRPQHF.

The chain couples TRBV4-2 to TRBJ1-2; maybe TRBD1 (5 bases). This CDR3 is 16 amino acids long. Germline CDR1 and CDR2: LGHNA and YNFKEQ. V shed 0 bases and J shed 7 bases, with 18 bases lying between them. The CDR3 loop reads CASSQDLTGGRIGYTF. CDR3 nucleotide sequence: TGTGCCAGCAGCCAAGATCTTACCGGGGGGAGGATTGGCTACACCTTC.

The chain uses TRBV5-1 and TRBJ2-1; D remains ambiguous. CDR1 is SGHRS and CDR2 is YFSETQ in the germline V gene. There are 13 residues in the CDR3. The ends were cut back, 7 bases at V and 0 bases at J, with 8 bases in the middle. CDR3: CASGRDSYNEQFF. CDR3 in DNA: TGCGCCAGCGGAAGGGACTCCTACAATGAGCAGTTCTTC.

Concerning this clonotype itself: A much larger clone is a single base away; this may be a read error. The chain is built from TRBV5-1 and TRBJ1-4; D gene uncertain. Between the trimmed V and J ends, which lost 0 bases and 3 bases, there was a span of 12 bases. Germline CDR1 is SGHRS and CDR2 is YFSETQ. This CDR3 region has 16 residues. The CDR3 region has the DNA TGCGCCAGCAGCTTGGGAATTCAGTCCGCTAATGAAAAACTGTTTTTT. Its translation: CASSLGIQSANEKLFF.

On this clonotype itself: The missing conserved phenylalanine or tryptophan at the end of this CDR3 makes a read error likely. The rearrangement uses TRBV2 and TRBJ1-4; D possibly corresponds to TRBD1 (6 bases). V lost 4 bases to trimming and J lost 5 bases, with 8 bases between them. Germline loops: CDR1 SNHLY, CDR2 FYNNEI. The CDR3 has 13 residues. CDR3 DNA sequence: TGTGCCAGCAGTGGTGACAGGAATGAAAAACTGTTTTCT. Protein: CASSGDRNEKLFS.